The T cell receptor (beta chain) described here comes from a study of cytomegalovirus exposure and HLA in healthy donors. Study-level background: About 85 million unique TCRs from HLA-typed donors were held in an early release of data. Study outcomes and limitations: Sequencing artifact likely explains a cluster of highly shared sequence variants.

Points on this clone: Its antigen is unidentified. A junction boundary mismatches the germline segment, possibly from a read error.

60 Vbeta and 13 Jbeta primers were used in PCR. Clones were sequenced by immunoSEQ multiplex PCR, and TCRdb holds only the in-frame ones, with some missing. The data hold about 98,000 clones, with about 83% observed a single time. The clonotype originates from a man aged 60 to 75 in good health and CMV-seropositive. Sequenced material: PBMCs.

The CDR3 reads CSSPLGGHELFF. The CDR3 DNA is TGTTCCAGCCCATTAGGGGGACATGAGCTGTTTTTT. The chain joins TRBV7-9 to TRBJ2-2, with D possibly being TRBD1 (6 bases). The CDR3 is made up of 12 amino acids. Germline V gene lookup returns CDR1 SEHNR and CDR2 FQNEAQ (reference sequence). The whole variable domain, remainder taken from reference TRBV7-9 and TRBJ2-2, is DTGVSQNPRHKITKRGQNVTFRCDPISEHNRLYWYRQTLGQGPEFLTYFQNEAQLEKSRLLSDRFSAERPKGSFSTLEIQRTEQGDSAMYLCSSPLGGHELFFGEGSRLTVL.